What follows is one TCR beta chain and its context. Its target is not known. Measured with immunoSEQ multiplex PCR; TCRdb has only the in-frame clones, and not every one. The table includes 300,000 to 400,000 clones, about nine tenths detected once. The data were obtained in a study of Ad26.COV2.S vaccination and SARS-CoV-2 variants. Study-wide results and limits: Spike-specific responses of CD8+ and CD4+ T cells were reported to display substantial breadth after vaccination.

The ends lost 0 bases at V and 4 bases at J; junction bases unmatched: 6. Germline assignment: CDR1 MRHNA and CDR2 SNTAGT. CDR3 length: 16 amino acids. Regarding treatment: roughly 20 received Ad26.COV2.S at low or high dose, single or two shots; 5 received placebo; per-sample allocation not given. Sampling was performed 63 days after the first vaccine or placebo injection. V gene TRBV6-4 combines with J gene TRBJ1-1; TRBD1 matches 9 bases. Here the sequenced sample was peripheral blood, taken in a trial of Ad26.COV2.S vaccine versus placebo. This TCR derives from a person between 18 and 65 years old who received the Ad26.COV2.S COVID-19 vaccine or a placebo. CDR3 coding DNA: TGTGCCAGCAGTGACTCGGGACAGGGAGAAAGCACTGAAGCTTTCTTT. Its protein is CASSDSGQGESTEAFF.